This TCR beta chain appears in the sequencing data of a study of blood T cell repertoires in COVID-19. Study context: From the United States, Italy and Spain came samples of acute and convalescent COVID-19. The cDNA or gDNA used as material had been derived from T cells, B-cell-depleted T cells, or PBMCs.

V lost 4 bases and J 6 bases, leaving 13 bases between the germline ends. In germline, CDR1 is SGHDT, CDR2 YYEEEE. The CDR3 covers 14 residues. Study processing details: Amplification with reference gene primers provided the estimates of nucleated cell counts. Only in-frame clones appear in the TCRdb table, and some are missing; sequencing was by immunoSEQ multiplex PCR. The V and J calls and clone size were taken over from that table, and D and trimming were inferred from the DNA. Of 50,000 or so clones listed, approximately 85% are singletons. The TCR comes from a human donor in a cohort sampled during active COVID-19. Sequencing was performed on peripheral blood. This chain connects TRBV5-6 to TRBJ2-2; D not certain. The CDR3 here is CASSPVSVPGELFF. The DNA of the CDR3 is TGTGCCAGCAGCCCGGTGAGCGTTCCCGGGGAGCTGTTTTTT.